The clone carrying this T cell receptor beta chain was recorded a few times. Its antigen remains unidentified. MiXCR was run by TCRdb on the 5' RACE reads, yielding one entry per CDR3 protein. The sample lists around 100,000 distinct CDR3 sequences, roughly 4.5% occurring once. Trimming took 4 bases from V and 0 from J; bases not matched to a gene: 12. The CDR3 runs 18 residues. From germline, CDR1 is MGHRA and CDR2 YSYEKL. As for time point: sample taken at primary tumor resection. Untreated early-stage non-small cell lung cancer patients, roughly 75 in total, were the donors. Unsorted tumor, nontumor lung tissue or cryopreserved PBMC supplied the whole RNA. The data derive from a study of spatial heterogeneity in lung cancer. Turning to the study itself: From matched bulk RNA-seq came a T cell module score, which showed a strong correlation with TCR transcript counts in tumor regions.

Whole-study findings and limits: Tumors with more nonsynonymous mutations had more expanded intratumoral alpha and beta TCRs.

The chain is built from TRBV4-1 and TRBJ1-5, with 7 positions matching TRBD1. The source was lung tumor tissue, collected at surgery. The TCR sequence derives from a male donor with early-stage non-small cell lung cancer. The CDR3 protein is CASSPRGGLTYSNQPQHF. The CDR3 coding sequence is TGCGCCAGCAGCCCCAGGGGGGGGCTGACTTATAGCAATCAGCCCCAGCATTTT.